The 14 T cell receptor beta chains presented below share a single source sample, sequenced in a study of T cell repertoires in cytomegalovirus infection. The antigens for these receptors are not known. One entry per CDR3 protein, called by TCRdb with MiXCR from the reads. The sample includes approximately 300,000 distinct CDR3 sequences, around a quarter of them seen just once. Sequences were derived from cultured PBMCs, sampled from culture after CMV antigen stimulation. Receptors originate from a human donor in good health (CMV status not recorded). Some clones in this sample may be carry-over from other donors' samples.

The rearrangement links TRBV28 to TRBJ2-5; D might be TRBD1 (5 bases). Germline assignment: CDR1 MDHEN and CDR2 SYDVKM. The CDR3 is 12 residues long. The V gene lost 6 bases and the J gene lost 5 bases, with 10 bases spanning the gap. The CDR3 sequence is CASRSGLETQYF. The CDR3 region has the DNA TGTGCCAGCAGATCAGGGTTGGAGACCCAGTACTTC.

This clonotype was found a few times. The chain is built from TRBV7-8 and TRBJ2-3; 9 nucleotides align to TRBD2. After removal of 1 base from V and 0 bases from J, the junction contained 5 bases not matched to a gene. The CDR3 has 17 amino acids. Germline V lookup: CDR1 SGHVS, CDR2 FQNEAQ. CDR3 DNA sequence: TGTGCCAGCAGCTTAGGTCCTAGCGGGATTAGCACAGATACGCAGTATTTT. This codes for CASSLGPSGISTDTQYF.

The V and J genes are TRBV5-6 and TRBJ2-7; D gene unclear. Germline assignment: CDR1 SGHDT and CDR2 YYEEEE. Trimming left V 0 bases short and J 6 bases short, with 22 bases between. The CDR3 has 17 amino acids. The chain's CDR3 is CASSLEVGRTGLREQYV. DNA of the CDR3: TGTGCCAGCAGCTTGGAGGTTGGGCGTACGGGCCTCCGCGAGCAGTACGTC.

The chain links TRBV7-2 to TRBJ1-5; weak D call: TRBD1 (5 bases). This CDR3 has 14 residues. Germline CDR1 SGHTA, CDR2 FQGNSA. The ends were cut back, 0 bases at V and 8 bases at J, with 11 bases in the middle. The DNA for the CDR3 is TGTGCCAGCAGCTTAGCGGGACCTCTGAAGCCCCAGCATTTT. This encodes CASSLAGPLKPQHF.

In this sample, this clonotype turned up many times. This chain uses TRBV7-6 with TRBJ2-7, with D possibly being TRBD2 (6 bases). Germline V gives CDR1 SGHVS, CDR2 FNYEAQ. With 6 bases removed from V and 2 bases from J, the gap between germline ends came to 20 bases. The CDR3 runs 16 residues. The chain's CDR3 is CASRLDPGLNTYEQYF. The CDR3 DNA sequence: TGTGCCAGCAGACTCGATCCGGGACTCAATACCTACGAGCAGTACTTC.

J is TRBJ1-5 and V is TRBV20-1; D not resolved. From germline, CDR1 is DFQATT and CDR2 SNEGSKA (reference sequence). The ends were cut back, 3 bases at V and 4 bases at J, with 10 bases in the middle. This CDR3 region has 13 residues. This CDR3 reads CSARNGLNQPQHF. In nucleotides, the CDR3 is TGCAGTGCTAGGAACGGCTTAAATCAGCCCCAGCATTTT.

The CDR3 sequence is CASTLDRGHTEAFF. The CDR3 DNA reads TGTGCCAGTACCCTGGACAGGGGTCACACTGAAGCTTTCTTT. The chain joins TRBV19 to TRBJ1-1, with 9 bases matching TRBD1. There are 14 residues in the CDR3. V lost 7 bases, J lost 3 bases, and 6 bases stayed unmatched. Germline lookup yields CDR1 LNHDA and CDR2 SQIVND (reference sequence).

J is TRBJ2-1 and V is TRBV6-2 or TRBV6-3; TRBD2 matches at 10 bases. This CDR3 is built from 18 residues. The V and J ends lost 2 bases and 2 bases, in that order; junction bases with no gene match: 9. The V gene's germline CDR1 is MNHEY and CDR2 SVGEGT. CDR3 protein: CASSYILAGARPYNEQFF. The CDR3 DNA sequence: TGTGCCAGCAGTTACATCCTAGCGGGAGCCCGGCCCTACAATGAGCAGTTCTTC.

The J gene is TRBJ1-2, the V gene TRBV28; TRBD1 aligns across 7 bases. Germline CDR1 is MDHEN and CDR2 is SYDVKM. The trim removed 5 bases at V and 9 bases at J, leaving 15 bases unmatched. The CDR3 is 15 amino acids. Here the CDR3 DNA reads TGTGCCAGCAGTCCCCCCGCAGGGGGAGATATTCGCTACACCTTC. Translated, it gives CASSPPAGGDIRYTF.

This clonotype was counted many times. J is TRBJ2-3 and V is TRBV7-2; TRBD1 aligns across 11 bases. The CDR3 has 17 amino acids. Looked up from germline, CDR1 is SGHTA and CDR2 is FQGNSA. V trimming: 5 bases; J trimming: 7 bases; junction bases outside the gene matches: 14. Here the CDR3 DNA reads TGTGCCAGCAGCACCCATAGCCGGACAGGGGGCGCATATACGCAGTATTTT. This translates into CASSTHSRTGGAYTQYF.

This clonotype was seen repeatedly, ten times or more. V usage is TRBV7-3 and J usage is TRBJ2-5, with 8 nucleotides matching TRBD1. CDR3 length equals 13 residues. Germline V gives CDR1 SGHTA, CDR2 FQGTGA. V lost 2 bases, J lost 9 bases, and 5 bases stayed unmatched. CDR3 bases: TGTGCCAGCAGCTTAGTGGGACAGGCGGCCCAGTACTTC. Translation gives CASSLVGQAAQYF.

The table lists this clonotype with a few counts. The chain uses TRBV6-1 and TRBJ2-5; maybe TRBD2 (5 bases). Germline V gene lookup returns CDR1 MNHNS and CDR2 SASEGT. The CDR3 covers 13 residues. With 7 bases removed from V and 5 bases from J, the gap between germline ends came to 14 bases. CDR3 in DNA: TGTGCCAGCACGGAGTTGAGGAGGGAGACCCAGTACTTC. Its protein is CASTELRRETQYF.

The V gene is TRBV6-2 or TRBV6-3, the J gene TRBJ2-4, with D perhaps matching TRBD2 (6 bases). CDR3 size: 13 residues. V dropped 7 bases and J dropped 10 bases, with 17 bases sitting between them. Germline loops: CDR1 MNHEY, CDR2 SVGEGT. For the CDR3, the DNA is TGTGCCAGCAAATACCCTAGCGTCCCTATTCAGTACTTC. Translated, it gives CASKYPSVPIQYF.

In this sample, this clonotype turned up a few times. CDR3 region: CASSELSVRYEQYV. CDR3 in DNA: TGTGCCAGCAGTGAACTCTCAGTACGGTACGAGCAGTACGTC. The V call is TRBV6-1, the J call TRBJ2-7, with D unclear. Germline-derived CDR1 and CDR2 are MNHNS and SASEGT. Trimming shortened V by 2 bases and J by 4 bases, and 12 bases separated the two germline ends. CDR3 length: 14 residues.